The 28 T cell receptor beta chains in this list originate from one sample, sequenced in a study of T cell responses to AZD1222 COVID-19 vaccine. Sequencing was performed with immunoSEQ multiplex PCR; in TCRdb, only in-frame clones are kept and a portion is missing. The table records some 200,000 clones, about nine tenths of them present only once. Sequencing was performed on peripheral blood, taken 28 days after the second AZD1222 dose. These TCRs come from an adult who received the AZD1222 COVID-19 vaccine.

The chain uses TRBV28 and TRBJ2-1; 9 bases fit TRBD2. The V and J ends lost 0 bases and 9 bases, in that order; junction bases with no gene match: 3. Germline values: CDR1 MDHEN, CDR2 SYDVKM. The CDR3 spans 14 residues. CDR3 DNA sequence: TGTGCCAGCAGTTTATGGCTAGCGGGAACTGAGCAGTTCTTC. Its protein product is CASSLWLAGTEQFF.

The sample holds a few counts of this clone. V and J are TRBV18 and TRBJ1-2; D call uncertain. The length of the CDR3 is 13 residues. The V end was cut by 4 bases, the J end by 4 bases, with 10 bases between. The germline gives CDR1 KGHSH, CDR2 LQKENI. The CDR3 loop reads CASSQRSPYGYTF. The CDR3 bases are TGTGCCAGCTCACAACGTTCGCCCTATGGCTACACCTTC.

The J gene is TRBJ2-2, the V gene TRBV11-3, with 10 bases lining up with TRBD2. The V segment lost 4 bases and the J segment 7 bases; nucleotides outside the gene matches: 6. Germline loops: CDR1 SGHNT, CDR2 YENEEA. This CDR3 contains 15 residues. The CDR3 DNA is TGTGCCAGCAGCTCAACTAGCGGGAACGGCGGGGAGCTGTTTTTT. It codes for CASSSTSGNGGELFF. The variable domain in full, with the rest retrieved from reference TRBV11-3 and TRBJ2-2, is EAGVVQSPRYKIIEKKQPVAFWCNPISGHNTLYWYLQNLGQGPELLIRYENEEAVDDSQLPKDRFSAERLKGVDSTLKIQPAELGDSAVYLCASSSTSGNGGELFFGEGSRLTVL.

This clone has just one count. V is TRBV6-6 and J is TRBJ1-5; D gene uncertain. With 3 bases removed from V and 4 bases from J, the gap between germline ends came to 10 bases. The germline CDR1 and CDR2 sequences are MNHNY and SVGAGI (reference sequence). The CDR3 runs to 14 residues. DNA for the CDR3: TGTGCCAGCAGTTATCAAGGGCTGAATCAGCCCCAGCATTTT. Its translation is CASSYQGLNQPQHF.

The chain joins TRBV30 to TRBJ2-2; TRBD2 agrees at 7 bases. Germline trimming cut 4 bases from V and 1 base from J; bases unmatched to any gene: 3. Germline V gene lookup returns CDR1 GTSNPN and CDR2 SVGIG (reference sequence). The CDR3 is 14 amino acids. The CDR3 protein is CAWTGTKNTGELFF. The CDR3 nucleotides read TGTGCCTGGACCGGGACTAAGAACACCGGGGAGCTGTTTTTT.

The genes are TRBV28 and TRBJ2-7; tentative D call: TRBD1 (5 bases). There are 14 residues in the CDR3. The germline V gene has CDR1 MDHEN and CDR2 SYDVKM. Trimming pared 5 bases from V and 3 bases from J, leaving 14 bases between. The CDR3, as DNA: TGTGCCAGCAGTCCCTGGGGCCGCGGCTACGAGCAGTACTTC. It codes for CASSPWGRGYEQYF.

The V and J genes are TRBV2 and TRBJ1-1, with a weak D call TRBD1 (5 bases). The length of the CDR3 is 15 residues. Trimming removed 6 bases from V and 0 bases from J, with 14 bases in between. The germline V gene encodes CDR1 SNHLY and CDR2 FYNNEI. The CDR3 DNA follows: TGTGCCAGCAGCGCAGGGTACCTCATGAACACTGAAGCTTTCTTT. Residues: CASSAGYLMNTEAFF.

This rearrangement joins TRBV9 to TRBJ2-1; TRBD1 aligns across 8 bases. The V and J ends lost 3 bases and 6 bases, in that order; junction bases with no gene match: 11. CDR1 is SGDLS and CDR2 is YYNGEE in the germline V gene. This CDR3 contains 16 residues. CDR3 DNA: TGTGCCAGCAGCGCCAGGGGGCCCCATAGTCCCAATGAGCAGTTCTTC. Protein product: CASSARGPHSPNEQFF.

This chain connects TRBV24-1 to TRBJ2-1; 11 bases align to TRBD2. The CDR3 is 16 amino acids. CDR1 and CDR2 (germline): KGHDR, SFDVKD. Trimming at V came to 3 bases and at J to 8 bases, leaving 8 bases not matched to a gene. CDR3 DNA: TGTGCCACCAGTGATCCGACTAGCGGGAATCTGGATGAGCAGTTCTTC. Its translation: CATSDPTSGNLDEQFF.

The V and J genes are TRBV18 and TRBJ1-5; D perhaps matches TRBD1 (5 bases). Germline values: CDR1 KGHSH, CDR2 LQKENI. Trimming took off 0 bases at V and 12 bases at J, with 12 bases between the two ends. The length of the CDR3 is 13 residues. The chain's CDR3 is CASSPPSGGGQHF. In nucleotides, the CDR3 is TGTGCCAGCTCACCACCGAGTGGGGGGGGCCAGCATTTT.

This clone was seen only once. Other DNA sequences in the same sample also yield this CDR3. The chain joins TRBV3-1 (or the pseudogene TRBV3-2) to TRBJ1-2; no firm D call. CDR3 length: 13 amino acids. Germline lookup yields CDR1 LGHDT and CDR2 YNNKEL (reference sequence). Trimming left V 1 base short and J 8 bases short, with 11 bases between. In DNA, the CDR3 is TGTGCCAGCAGCCAAGTTCCGGGGTCCGGCTACACCTTC. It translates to CASSQVPGSGYTF.

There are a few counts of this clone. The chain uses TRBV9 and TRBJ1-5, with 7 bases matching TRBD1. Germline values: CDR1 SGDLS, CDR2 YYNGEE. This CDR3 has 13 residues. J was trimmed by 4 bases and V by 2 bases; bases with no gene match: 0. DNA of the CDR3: TGTGCCAGCAGCGTGGGACAGAATCAGCCCCAGCATTTT. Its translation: CASSVGQNQPQHF.

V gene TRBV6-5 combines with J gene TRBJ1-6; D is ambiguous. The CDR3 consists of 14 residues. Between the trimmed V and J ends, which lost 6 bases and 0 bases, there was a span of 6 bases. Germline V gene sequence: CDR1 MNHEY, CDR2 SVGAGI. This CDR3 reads CASRTNSYNSPLHF. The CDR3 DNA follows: TGTGCCAGCAGGACAAACTCCTATAATTCACCCCTCCACTTT.

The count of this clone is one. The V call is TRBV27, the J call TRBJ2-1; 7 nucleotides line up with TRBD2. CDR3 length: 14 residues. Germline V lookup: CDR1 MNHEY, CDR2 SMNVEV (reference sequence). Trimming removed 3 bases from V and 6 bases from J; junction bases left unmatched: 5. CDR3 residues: CASSFGLDSNEQFF. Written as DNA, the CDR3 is TGTGCCAGCAGTTTCGGACTAGATAGCAATGAGCAGTTCTTC.

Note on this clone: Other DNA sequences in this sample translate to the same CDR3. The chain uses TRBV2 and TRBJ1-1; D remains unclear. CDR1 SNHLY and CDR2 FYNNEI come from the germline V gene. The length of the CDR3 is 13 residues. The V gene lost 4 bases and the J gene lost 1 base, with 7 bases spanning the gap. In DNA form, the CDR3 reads TGTGCCAGCAGTGGGCAGGCGAACACTGAAGCTTTCTTT. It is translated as CASSGQANTEAFF. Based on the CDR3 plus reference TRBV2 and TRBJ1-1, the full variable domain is EPEVTQTPSHQVTQMGQEVILRCVPISNHLYFYWYRQILGQKVEFLVSFYNNEISEKSEIFDDQFSVERPDGSNFTLKIRSTKLEDSAMYFCASSGQANTEAFFGQGTRLTVV.

The CDR3 spells CASSMGREGANYGYTF. Written as DNA, the CDR3 is TGTGCCAGTAGTATGGGCAGGGAGGGCGCAAACTATGGCTACACCTTC. The chain combines TRBV19 with TRBJ1-2; tentative D call: TRBD1 (5 bases). This CDR3 comprises 16 residues. V lost 3 bases and J 2 bases, leaving 16 bases between the germline ends. Germline lookup yields CDR1 LNHDA and CDR2 SQIVND (reference sequence).

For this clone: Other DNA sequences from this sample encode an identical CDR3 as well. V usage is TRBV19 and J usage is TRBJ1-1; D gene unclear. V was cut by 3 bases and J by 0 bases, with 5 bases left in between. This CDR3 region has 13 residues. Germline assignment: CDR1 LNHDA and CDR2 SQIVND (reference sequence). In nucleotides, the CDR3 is TGTGCCAGTAGTATTGCGGTGAACACTGAAGCTTTCTTT. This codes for CASSIAVNTEAFF.

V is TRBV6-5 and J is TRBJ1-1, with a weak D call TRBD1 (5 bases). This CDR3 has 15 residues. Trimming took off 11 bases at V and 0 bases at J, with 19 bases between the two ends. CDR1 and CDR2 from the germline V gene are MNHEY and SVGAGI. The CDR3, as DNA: TGTGCCGCAAATCAGGGTGAGAAAGTGAACACTGAAGCTTTCTTT. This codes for CAANQGEKVNTEAFF.

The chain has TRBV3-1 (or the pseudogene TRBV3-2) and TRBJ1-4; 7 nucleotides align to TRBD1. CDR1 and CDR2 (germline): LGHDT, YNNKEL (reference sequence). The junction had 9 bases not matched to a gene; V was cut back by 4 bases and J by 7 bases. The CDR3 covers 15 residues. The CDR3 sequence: CASSPIGQVGEKLFF. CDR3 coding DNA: TGTGCCAGCAGCCCTATTGGACAGGTTGGTGAAAAACTGTTTTTT.

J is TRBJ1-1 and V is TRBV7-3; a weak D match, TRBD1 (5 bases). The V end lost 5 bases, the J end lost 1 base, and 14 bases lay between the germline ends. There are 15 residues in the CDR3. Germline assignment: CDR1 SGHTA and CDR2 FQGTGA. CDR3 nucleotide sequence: TGTGCCAGCAGCCCCCGGGGGGTTCCGAACACTGAAGCTTTCTTT. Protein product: CASSPRGVPNTEAFF. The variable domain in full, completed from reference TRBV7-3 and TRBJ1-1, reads GAGVSQTPSNKVTEKGKYVELRCDPISGHTALYWYRQSLGQGPEFLIYFQGTGAADDSGLPNDRFFAVRPEGSVSTLKIQRTERGDSAVYLCASSPRGVPNTEAFFGQGTRLTVV.

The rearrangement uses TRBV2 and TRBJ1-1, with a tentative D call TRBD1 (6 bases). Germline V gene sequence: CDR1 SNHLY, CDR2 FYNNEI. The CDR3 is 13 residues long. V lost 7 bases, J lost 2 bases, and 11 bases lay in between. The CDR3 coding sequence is TGTGCCAGCACCTCGGGGGGCAACACTGAAGCTTTCTTT. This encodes CASTSGGNTEAFF.

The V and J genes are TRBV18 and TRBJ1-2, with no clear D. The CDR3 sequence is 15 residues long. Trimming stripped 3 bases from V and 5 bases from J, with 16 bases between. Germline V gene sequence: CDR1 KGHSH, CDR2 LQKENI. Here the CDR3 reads CASSPAREIEYGYTF. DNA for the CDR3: TGTGCCAGCTCACCGGCCCGGGAGATAGAGTATGGCTACACCTTC.

The CDR3 nucleotides read TGCGCCAGCAGTCGCATCCGGGACAGCTCTGGAAACACCATATATTTT. Translated, it gives CASSRIRDSSGNTIYF. The chain is built from TRBV23-1 and TRBJ1-3; 7 nucleotides align to TRBD1. TRBV23-1 belongs to the ORF category, with a function that is uncertain. CDR3 length equals 16 residues. V was clipped by 4 bases and J by 0 bases; unmatched bases: 6.

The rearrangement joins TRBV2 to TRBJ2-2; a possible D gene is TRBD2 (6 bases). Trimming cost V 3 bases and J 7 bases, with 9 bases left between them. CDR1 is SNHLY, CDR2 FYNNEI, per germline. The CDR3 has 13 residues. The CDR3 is CASSEGGLGELFF. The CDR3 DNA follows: TGTGCCAGCAGTGAGGGAGGCCTCGGGGAGCTGTTTTTT.

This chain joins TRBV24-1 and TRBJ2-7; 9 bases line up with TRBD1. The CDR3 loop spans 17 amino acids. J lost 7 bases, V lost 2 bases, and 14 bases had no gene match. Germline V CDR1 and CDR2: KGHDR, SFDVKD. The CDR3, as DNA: TGTGCCACCAGTGATTCCCCAGGGACAGGGACTTTGGGGGAGCAGTACTTC. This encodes CATSDSPGTGTLGEQYF.

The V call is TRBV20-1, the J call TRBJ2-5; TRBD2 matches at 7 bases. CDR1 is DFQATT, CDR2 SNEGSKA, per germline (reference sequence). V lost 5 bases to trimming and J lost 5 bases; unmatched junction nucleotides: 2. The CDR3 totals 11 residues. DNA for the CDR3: TGCAGTGCTTGGCGGGGGGAGACCCAGTACTTC. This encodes CSAWRGETQYF.

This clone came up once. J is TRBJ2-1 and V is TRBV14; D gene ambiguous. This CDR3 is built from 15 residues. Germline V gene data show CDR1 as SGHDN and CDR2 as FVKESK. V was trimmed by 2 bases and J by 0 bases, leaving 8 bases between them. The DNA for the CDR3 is TGTGCCAGCAGCCAATATCGAACCTCCTACAATGAGCAGTTCTTC. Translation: CASSQYRTSYNEQFF. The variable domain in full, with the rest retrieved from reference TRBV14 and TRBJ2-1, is EAGVTQFPSHSVIEKGQTVTLRCDPISGHDNLYWYRRVMGKEIKFLLHFVKESKQDESGMPNNRFLAERTGGTYSTLKVQPAELEDSGVYFCASSQYRTSYNEQFFGPGTRLTVL.

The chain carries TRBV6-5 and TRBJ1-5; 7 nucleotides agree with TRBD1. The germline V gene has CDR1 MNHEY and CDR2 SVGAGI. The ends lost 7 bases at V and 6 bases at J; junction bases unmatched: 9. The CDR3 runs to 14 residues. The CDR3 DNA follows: TGTGCCAGCACCCAGGGACAGTCGGGTCAGCCCCAGCATTTT. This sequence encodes CASTQGQSGQPQHF.